Listed below are T cell receptor beta chains from one sample, sequenced in a study of blood T cell repertoires in COVID-19. Sequencing used immunoSEQ multiplex PCR; TCRdb keeps in-frame clones, though not all of them. This sample has fewer than 450,000 clones, with around 90% found just once. The sequencing input was PBMCs or T cells enriched from blood (not recorded which). Every receptor here comes from a woman aged 40 to 49 with acute COVID-19. CDR3s include the opening cysteine and the closing phenylalanine or tryptophan. D genes are given only for firm matches. A clone size is listed for some rows: how often the clone was seen (once, few, many), or a class if it is expanded.

j_call: TRBJ1-1
v_call: TRBV10-2
clone_size: -
d_call: TRBD1
cdr3_nt: TGCGCCAGCGGGACAGGGGGCGCCTCGGGGACTGAAGCTTTCTTT
cdr3_aa: CASGTGGASGTEAFF

j_call: TRBJ1-2
v_call: TRBV30
clone_size: -
d_call: -
cdr3_nt: TGTGCCTGGAGTTTCCAGGGATTCAACTATGGCTACACCTTC
cdr3_aa: CAWSFQGFNYGYTF

j_call: TRBJ1-2
v_call: TRBV27
clone_size: -
d_call: -
cdr3_nt: TGTGCCAGCAGTTCACTCCAGGGTGCCAACTATGGCTACACCTTC
cdr3_aa: CASSSLQGANYGYTF

j_call: TRBJ1-3
v_call: TRBV30
clone_size: few
d_call: -
cdr3_nt: TGTGCCTGGACGGGATTCTCTGGAAACACCATATATTTT
cdr3_aa: CAWTGFSGNTIYF

j_call: TRBJ2-7
v_call: TRBV18
clone_size: once
d_call: TRBD2
cdr3_nt: TGTGCCAGCTCACCATTTAGCGGGGGACACTACGAGCAGTACTTC
cdr3_aa: CASSPFSGGHYEQYF

j_call: TRBJ2-2
v_call: TRBV6-5
clone_size: -
d_call: -
cdr3_nt: TGTGCCAGCCAGTCGATATTGGGGGAGCTGTTTTTT
cdr3_aa: CASQSILGELFF

j_call: TRBJ1-2
v_call: TRBV29-1
clone_size: -
d_call: TRBD1
cdr3_nt: TGCAGCGTCGTCGGGACAGACTATGGCTACACCTTC
cdr3_aa: CSVVGTDYGYTF

j_call: TRBJ1-3
v_call: TRBV9
clone_size: -
d_call: TRBD1
cdr3_nt: TGTGCCAGCAGCGTAACGACAGGGGGCTCTGGAAACACCATATATTTT
cdr3_aa: CASSVTTGGSGNTIYF

j_call: TRBJ2-2
v_call: TRBV6-5
clone_size: -
d_call: TRBD1
cdr3_nt: TGTGCCAGCAGCAGGACAGGGGCCACCGGGGAGCTGTTTTTT
cdr3_aa: CASSRTGATGELFF

j_call: TRBJ2-2
v_call: TRBV7-8
clone_size: -
d_call: -
cdr3_nt: TGTGCCAGCAGCGCGATCGGGGGAAACACCGGGGAGCTGTTTTTT
cdr3_aa: CASSAIGGNTGELFF

j_call: TRBJ1-2
v_call: TRBV30
clone_size: -
d_call: -
cdr3_nt: TGTGCCTGGAGGGTGCCGGGGGGCTACACCTTC
cdr3_aa: CAWRVPGGYTF

j_call: TRBJ2-7
v_call: TRBV25-1
clone_size: -
d_call: -
cdr3_nt: TGTGCCAGCAGTGGACAAACCTGGCAGGAGCAGTACTTC
cdr3_aa: CASSGQTWQEQYF

j_call: TRBJ1-6
v_call: TRBV3-1/TRBV3-2
clone_size: -
d_call: -
cdr3_nt: TGTGCCAGCAGCCAAGCATCGACAGAGAATTCACCCCTCCACTTT
cdr3_aa: CASSQASTENSPLHF

j_call: TRBJ1-2
v_call: TRBV2
clone_size: -
d_call: -
cdr3_nt: TGTGCCAGCAGTGATCAGGTTTCCCTCTTCTATGGCTACACCTTC
cdr3_aa: CASSDQVSLFYGYTF

j_call: TRBJ2-5
v_call: TRBV5-1
clone_size: -
d_call: TRBD1
cdr3_nt: TGCGCCAGCAGCTTAATCGCGCAGGGGGCGAAAGAGACCCAGTACTTC
cdr3_aa: CASSLIAQGAKETQYF

j_call: TRBJ2-3
v_call: TRBV5-4
clone_size: -
d_call: -
cdr3_nt: TGTGCCAGCAGCTTCGGGGTTACGCAGTATTTT
cdr3_aa: CASSFGVTQYF

j_call: TRBJ2-3
v_call: TRBV3-1/TRBV3-2
clone_size: -
d_call: -
cdr3_nt: TGTGCCAGCAGCGGACTGGGGGATACGCAGTATTTT
cdr3_aa: CASSGLGDTQYF

j_call: TRBJ2-7
v_call: TRBV20-1
clone_size: once
d_call: -
cdr3_nt: TGCAGTGCTAGTAGGTTCAGGGCAGGCGAGCAGTACTTC
cdr3_aa: CSASRFRAGEQYF

j_call: TRBJ2-7
v_call: TRBV5-1
clone_size: -
d_call: -
cdr3_nt: TGCGCCAGCAGCGGTATTAGCGGCTACGAGCAGTACTTC
cdr3_aa: CASSGISGYEQYF

j_call: TRBJ2-3
v_call: TRBV19
clone_size: -
d_call: TRBD1
cdr3_nt: TGTGCCAGTAGTGCAAGACAGGGCCTGAAGGATACGCAGTATTTT
cdr3_aa: CASSARQGLKDTQYF

j_call: TRBJ1-5
v_call: TRBV6-5
clone_size: -
d_call: -
cdr3_nt: TGTGCCAGCAGTTCGAGGTATAGCAATCAGCCCCAGCATTTT
cdr3_aa: CASSSRYSNQPQHF

j_call: TRBJ2-7
v_call: TRBV7-2
clone_size: -
d_call: TRBD2
cdr3_nt: TGTGCCAGCAGCTTTTCGCCTAGCGGGGGGACCGAGCAGTACTTC
cdr3_aa: CASSFSPSGGTEQYF

j_call: TRBJ2-2
v_call: TRBV30
clone_size: -
d_call: TRBD1
cdr3_nt: TGTGCCTGGGGGGGACAGGGTCTCGGGGAGCTGTTTTTT
cdr3_aa: CAWGGQGLGELFF

j_call: TRBJ1-5
v_call: TRBV3-1/TRBV3-2
clone_size: -
d_call: -
cdr3_nt: TGTGCCAGCAGCCACGGCCAGTCGGAGGGGAGGCCCCAGCATTTT
cdr3_aa: CASSHGQSEGRPQHF

j_call: TRBJ1-2
v_call: TRBV2
clone_size: -
d_call: -
cdr3_nt: TGTGCCAGCAGTCCTAAATTGCGGGGAAATGGCTACACCTTC
cdr3_aa: CASSPKLRGNGYTF

j_call: TRBJ1-1
v_call: TRBV24-1
clone_size: -
d_call: -
cdr3_nt: TGTGCCACCAGTCTGACAGAGAACACTGAAGCTTTCTTT
cdr3_aa: CATSLTENTEAFF

j_call: TRBJ2-1
v_call: TRBV19
clone_size: -
d_call: TRBD2
cdr3_nt: TGTGCCAGTAGTCCCCCAGGCGGGGGGGTGAATGAGCAGTTCTTC
cdr3_aa: CASSPPGGGVNEQFF

j_call: TRBJ2-5
v_call: TRBV6-6
clone_size: -
d_call: -
cdr3_nt: TGTGCCAGCAGTTACTCCAGGGTAGCAAAGACCCAGTACTTC
cdr3_aa: CASSYSRVAKTQYF

j_call: TRBJ2-1
v_call: TRBV5-1
clone_size: -
d_call: TRBD1
cdr3_nt: TGCGCCAGCAGCCCACAGACAGGGAACCATGAGCAGTTCTTC
cdr3_aa: CASSPQTGNHEQFF

j_call: TRBJ2-4
v_call: TRBV19
clone_size: -
d_call: TRBD1
cdr3_nt: TGTGCCAGTAGTACGATTACAGGGGGGAGTGCCAAAAACATTCAGTACTTC
cdr3_aa: CASSTITGGSAKNIQYF

j_call: TRBJ1-5
v_call: TRBV3-1/TRBV3-2
clone_size: -
d_call: TRBD1
cdr3_nt: TGTGCCAGCAGCCAAGCGGCAGGGGGTCAGCCCCAGCATTTT
cdr3_aa: CASSQAAGGQPQHF

j_call: TRBJ2-7
v_call: TRBV2
clone_size: -
d_call: TRBD1
cdr3_nt: TGTGCCAGCCGTGGGACAGGGAGCTACGAGCAGTACTTC
cdr3_aa: CASRGTGSYEQYF

j_call: TRBJ1-2
v_call: TRBV10-2
clone_size: few
d_call: -
cdr3_nt: TGCGCCAGCAAGCAGGGGACTAACTATGGCTACACCTTC
cdr3_aa: CASKQGTNYGYTF

j_call: TRBJ2-7
v_call: TRBV14
clone_size: once
d_call: TRBD1
cdr3_nt: TGTGCCAGCAGCCAAGACTTCGTCGGGACAGGGGGTTGGTACGAGCAGTACTTC
cdr3_aa: CASSQDFVGTGGWYEQYF

j_call: TRBJ1-2
v_call: TRBV19
clone_size: once
d_call: TRBD1
cdr3_nt: TGTGCCAGTAGGGACAGGGGGCAAGGCTACACCTTC
cdr3_aa: CASRDRGQGYTF

j_call: TRBJ1-2
v_call: TRBV12-3/TRBV12-4
clone_size: -
d_call: -
cdr3_nt: TGTGCCAGCAGTAAGATCGGGTATGGCTACACCTTC
cdr3_aa: CASSKIGYGYTF

j_call: TRBJ1-4
v_call: TRBV30
clone_size: once
d_call: TRBD1
cdr3_nt: TGTGCCTGGAGTTCCCACACCCCGGGACAGGTAGTAAAACTGTTTTTT
cdr3_aa: CAWSSHTPGQVVKLFF

j_call: TRBJ1-6
v_call: TRBV7-9
clone_size: -
d_call: -
cdr3_nt: TGTGCCAGCAGCTTAGAAGGTTCTAGGACCCTCCACTTT
cdr3_aa: CASSLEGSRTLHF

j_call: TRBJ2-2
v_call: TRBV19
clone_size: -
d_call: -
cdr3_nt: TGTGCCAGTAGTAATTTCGTAAACACCGGGGAGCTGTTTTTT
cdr3_aa: CASSNFVNTGELFF

j_call: TRBJ2-2
v_call: TRBV10-2
clone_size: -
d_call: -
cdr3_nt: TGCGCCAGCAGTACTAGTTCCGGGGAGCTGTTTTTT
cdr3_aa: CASSTSSGELFF